This T cell receptor beta chain originates from a study of post-analysis software for immune sequencing data. Trimming stripped 3 bases from V and 1 base from J, with 7 bases between. The CDR3 sequence is 14 residues long. In germline, CDR1 is LGHNA, CDR2 YNFKEQ. The TCR beta cDNA libraries carried unique molecular identifiers. The yield from roughly 1 to 10 million T cells was about 500,000 cDNA molecules in total. TCRdb passed the PCR reads through MiXCR, listing each CDR3 protein once. The sample gives 750,000 to 950,000 distinct CDR3 sequences, about 50% of which show up once; approximately 4.5% is in the top ten. Study-level results: Relative to controls, patients with multiple sclerosis showed significantly lower normalized Chao1 diversity. Samples sharing a preparation batch grouped tightly together when assessed by F measure. About 5 TRBV segments, including TRBV5-6, TRBV5-1 and TRBV20-1, were more frequent in patients than controls.

With respect to this clonotype: Antigen: not known.

Input material: blood. The chain employs TRBV4-2 and TRBJ2-4; D not certain. This TCR was recovered from a girl aged 5-17 years with multiple sclerosis. CDR3 residues: CASSQEGAKNIQYF. The CDR3 region has the DNA TGTGCCAGCAGCCAGGAAGGGGCCAAAAACATTCAGTACTTC.